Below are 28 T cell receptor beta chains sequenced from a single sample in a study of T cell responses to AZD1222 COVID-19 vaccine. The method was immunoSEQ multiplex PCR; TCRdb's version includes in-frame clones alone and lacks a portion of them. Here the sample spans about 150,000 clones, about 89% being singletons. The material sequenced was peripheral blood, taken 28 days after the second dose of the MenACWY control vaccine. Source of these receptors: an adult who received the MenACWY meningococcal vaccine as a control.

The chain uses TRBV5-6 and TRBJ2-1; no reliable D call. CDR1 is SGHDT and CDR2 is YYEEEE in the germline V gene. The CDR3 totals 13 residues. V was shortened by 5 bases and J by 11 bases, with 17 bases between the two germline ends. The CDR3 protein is CASSMTRSRKQFF. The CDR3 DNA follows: TGTGCCAGCAGTATGACACGGTCCAGAAAGCAGTTCTTC.

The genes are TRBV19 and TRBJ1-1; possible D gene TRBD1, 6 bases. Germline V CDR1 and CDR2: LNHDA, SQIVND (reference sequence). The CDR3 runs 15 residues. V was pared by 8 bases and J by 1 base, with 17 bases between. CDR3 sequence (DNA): TGTGCCAGTCCGAGAGGGGGAATCCGGAACACTGAAGCTTTCTTT. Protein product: CASPRGGIRNTEAFF.

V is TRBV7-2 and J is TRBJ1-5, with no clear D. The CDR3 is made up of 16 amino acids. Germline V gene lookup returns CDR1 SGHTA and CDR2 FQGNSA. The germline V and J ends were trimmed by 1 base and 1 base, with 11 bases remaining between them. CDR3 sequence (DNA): TGTGCCAGCAGCTTAGTAGGTGCGGGGAGCAATCAGCCCCAGCATTTT. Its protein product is CASSLVGAGSNQPQHF.

CDR3 region: CASSEAPLDRPYGYTF. CDR3 bases: TGTGCCAGCAGTGAAGCGCCGTTAGACAGGCCCTATGGCTACACCTTC. The chain combines TRBV6-1 with TRBJ1-2, with a weak D call TRBD1 (6 bases). With 0 bases removed from V and 4 bases from J, the gap between germline ends came to 15 bases. The germline gives CDR1 MNHNS, CDR2 SASEGT. The CDR3 is 16 amino acids.

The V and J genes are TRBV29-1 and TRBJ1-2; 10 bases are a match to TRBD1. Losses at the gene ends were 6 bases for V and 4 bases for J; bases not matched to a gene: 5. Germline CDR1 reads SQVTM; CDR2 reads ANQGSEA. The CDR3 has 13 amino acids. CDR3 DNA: TGCAGCGTCGGCGACAGGGGGCTCTATGGCTACACCTTC. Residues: CSVGDRGLYGYTF.

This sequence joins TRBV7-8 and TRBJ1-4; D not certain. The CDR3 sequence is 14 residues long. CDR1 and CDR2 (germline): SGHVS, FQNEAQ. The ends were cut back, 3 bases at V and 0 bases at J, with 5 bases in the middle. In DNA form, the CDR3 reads TGTGCCAGCAGCTTGGGTACAACTAATGAAAAACTGTTTTTT. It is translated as CASSLGTTNEKLFF.

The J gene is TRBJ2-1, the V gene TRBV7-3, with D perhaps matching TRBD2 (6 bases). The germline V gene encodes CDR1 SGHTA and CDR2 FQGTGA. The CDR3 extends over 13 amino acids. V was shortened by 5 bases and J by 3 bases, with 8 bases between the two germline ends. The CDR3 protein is CASSNGGYNEQFF. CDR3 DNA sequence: TGTGCCAGCAGCAACGGGGGCTACAATGAGCAGTTCTTC.

The CDR3 reads CAISLGGGDTQYF. CDR3 in DNA: TGTGCCATCAGCTTAGGGGGTGGGGATACGCAGTATTTT. The chain combines TRBV10-3 with TRBJ2-3; D perhaps matches TRBD1 (6 bases). The CDR3 contains 13 residues. V was clipped by 6 bases and J by 6 bases, with 13 bases between them. CDR1 is ENHRY and CDR2 is SYGVKD in the germline V gene.

The CDR3 DNA reads TGTGCCAGCATGGCTGGTAGGGAAAGTTATGGCTACACCTTC. Amino acid sequence: CASMAGRESYGYTF. The V and J genes are TRBV2 and TRBJ1-2; D not resolved. Trimming took 7 bases from V and 5 from J, leaving 17 bases between them. CDR1 and CDR2 from the germline V gene are SNHLY and FYNNEI. The CDR3 is 14 residues long.

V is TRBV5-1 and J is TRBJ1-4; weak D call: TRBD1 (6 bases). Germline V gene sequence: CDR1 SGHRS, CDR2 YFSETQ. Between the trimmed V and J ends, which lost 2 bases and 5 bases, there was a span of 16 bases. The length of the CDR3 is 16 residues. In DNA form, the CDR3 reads TGCGCCAGCAGCTTTGGACGGACAGCATCAAATGAAAAACTGTTTTTT. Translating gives CASSFGRTASNEKLFF. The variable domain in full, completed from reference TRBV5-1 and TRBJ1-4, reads KAGVTQTPRYLIKTRGQQVTLSCSPISGHRSVSWYQQTPGQGLQFLFEYFSETQRNKGNFPGRFSGRQFSNSRSEMNVSTLELGDSALYLCASSFGRTASNEKLFFGSGTQLSVL.

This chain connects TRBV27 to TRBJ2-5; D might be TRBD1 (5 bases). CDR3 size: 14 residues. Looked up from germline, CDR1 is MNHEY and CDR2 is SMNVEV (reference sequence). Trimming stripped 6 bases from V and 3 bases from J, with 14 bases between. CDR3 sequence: CASRGPTGEETQYF. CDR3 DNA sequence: TGTGCCAGCAGGGGGCCTACTGGAGAAGAGACCCAGTACTTC.

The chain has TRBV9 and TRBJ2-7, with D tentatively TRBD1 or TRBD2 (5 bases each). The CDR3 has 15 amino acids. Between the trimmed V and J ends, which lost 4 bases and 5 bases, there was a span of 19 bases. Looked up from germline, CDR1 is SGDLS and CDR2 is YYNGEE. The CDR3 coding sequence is TGTGCCAGCAGCCAGGGCCTACTAGAGGCCCACGAGCAGTACTTC. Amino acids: CASSQGLLEAHEQYF.

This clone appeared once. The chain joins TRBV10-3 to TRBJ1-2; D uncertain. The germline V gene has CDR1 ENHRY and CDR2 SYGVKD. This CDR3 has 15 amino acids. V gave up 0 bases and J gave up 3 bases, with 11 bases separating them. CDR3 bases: TGTGCCATCAGTGAGTCGGCGGGGAGGGACTATGGCTACACCTTC. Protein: CAISESAGRDYGYTF.

The CDR3 loop is CASSSLDAFF. CDR3 DNA sequence: TGTGCCAGCAGCTCCCTGGATGCTTTCTTT. The J gene is TRBJ1-1, the V gene TRBV11-2; D not resolved. Germline CDR1 reads SGHAT; CDR2 reads FQNNGV. The CDR3 has 10 amino acids. V lost 4 bases to trimming and J lost 11 bases, with 8 bases between them.

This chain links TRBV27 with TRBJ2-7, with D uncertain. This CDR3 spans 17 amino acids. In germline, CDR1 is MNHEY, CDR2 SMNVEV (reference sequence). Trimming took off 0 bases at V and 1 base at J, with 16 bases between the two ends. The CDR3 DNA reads TGTGCCAGCAGTTTATCGCCATCGGATGGGGTATCCTACGAGCAGTACTTC. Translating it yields CASSLSPSDGVSYEQYF.

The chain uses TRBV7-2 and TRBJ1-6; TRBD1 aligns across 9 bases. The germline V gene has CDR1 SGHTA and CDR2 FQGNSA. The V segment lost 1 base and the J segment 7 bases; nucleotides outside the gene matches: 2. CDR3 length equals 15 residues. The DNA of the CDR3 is TGTGCCAGCAGCTTAGTCGGGACAGGGAATTCACCCCTCCACTTT. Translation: CASSLVGTGNSPLHF.

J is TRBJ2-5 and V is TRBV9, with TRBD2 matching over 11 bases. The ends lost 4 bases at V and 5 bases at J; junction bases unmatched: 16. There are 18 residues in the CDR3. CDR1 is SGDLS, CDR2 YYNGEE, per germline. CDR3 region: CASSTGLLAGAAGETQYF. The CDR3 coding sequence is TGTGCCAGCAGCACCGGTTTACTAGCGGGAGCGGCAGGCGAGACCCAGTACTTC.

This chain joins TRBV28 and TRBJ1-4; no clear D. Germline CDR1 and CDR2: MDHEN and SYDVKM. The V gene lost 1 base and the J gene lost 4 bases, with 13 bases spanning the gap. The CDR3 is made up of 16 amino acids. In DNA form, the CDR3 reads TGTGCCAGCAGTTTATTGGGGTTGGGCGGTAATGAAAAACTGTTTTTT. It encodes CASSLLGLGGNEKLFF.

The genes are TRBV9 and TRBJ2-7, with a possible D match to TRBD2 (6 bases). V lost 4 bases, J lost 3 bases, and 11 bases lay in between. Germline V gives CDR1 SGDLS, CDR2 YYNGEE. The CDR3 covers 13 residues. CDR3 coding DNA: TGTGCCAGCAGCCGGGAGTTGGGCTACGAGCAGTACTTC. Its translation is CASSRELGYEQYF.

The CDR3 DNA reads TGTGCCAGCAGCCAGCGTCGGGTCCCGATAGCGGCAGGTCAAAATGAGCAGTTCTTC. Translated: CASSQRRVPIAAGQNEQFF. This chain joins TRBV7-8 and TRBJ2-1; weak D call: TRBD2 (6 bases). V dropped 5 bases and J dropped 7 bases, with 30 bases sitting between them. The CDR3 runs 19 residues. Germline V gene lookup returns CDR1 SGHVS and CDR2 FQNEAQ.

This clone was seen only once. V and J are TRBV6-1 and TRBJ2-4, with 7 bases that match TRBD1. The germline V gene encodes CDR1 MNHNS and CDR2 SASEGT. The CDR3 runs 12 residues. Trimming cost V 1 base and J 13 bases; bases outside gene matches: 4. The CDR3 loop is CASSEVRQGQYF. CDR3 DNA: TGTGCCAGCAGTGAAGTTAGACAGGGCCAGTACTTC.

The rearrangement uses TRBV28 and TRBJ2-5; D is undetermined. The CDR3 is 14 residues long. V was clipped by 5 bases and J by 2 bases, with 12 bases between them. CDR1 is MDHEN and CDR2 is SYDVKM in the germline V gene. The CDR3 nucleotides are TGTGCCAGCAGTCTTCGACACGAACAAGAGACCCAGTACTTC. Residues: CASSLRHEQETQYF.

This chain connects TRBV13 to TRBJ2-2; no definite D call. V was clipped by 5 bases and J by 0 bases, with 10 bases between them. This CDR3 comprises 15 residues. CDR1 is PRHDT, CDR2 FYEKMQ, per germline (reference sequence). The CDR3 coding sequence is TGTGCCAGCAGCGGCAGCTTGACGAACACCGGGGAGCTGTTTTTT. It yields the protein CASSGSLTNTGELFF.

The CDR3 loop is CASSQDLRGAEFF. The CDR3 DNA reads as TGTGCCAGCAGCCAAGACTTGCGGGGGGCCGAGTTCTTC. J is TRBJ2-1 and V is TRBV14; 8 bases fit TRBD2. This CDR3 comprises 13 residues. The germline V gene encodes CDR1 SGHDN and CDR2 FVKESK. The V gene end was trimmed by 0 bases and the J gene end by 14 bases; junction bases not matched to a gene: 6.

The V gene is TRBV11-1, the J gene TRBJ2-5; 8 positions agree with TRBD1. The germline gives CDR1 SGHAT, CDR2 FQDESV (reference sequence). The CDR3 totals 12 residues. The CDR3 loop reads CASGQGQETQYF. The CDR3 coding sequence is TGTGCTAGCGGACAGGGCCAAGAGACCCAGTACTTC.

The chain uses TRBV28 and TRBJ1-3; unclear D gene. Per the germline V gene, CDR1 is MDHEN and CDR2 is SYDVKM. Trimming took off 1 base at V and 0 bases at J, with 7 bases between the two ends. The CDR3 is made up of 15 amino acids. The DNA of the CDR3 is TGTGCCAGCAGTTTATTCCAGAGCTCTGGAAACACCATATATTTT. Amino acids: CASSLFQSSGNTIYF.

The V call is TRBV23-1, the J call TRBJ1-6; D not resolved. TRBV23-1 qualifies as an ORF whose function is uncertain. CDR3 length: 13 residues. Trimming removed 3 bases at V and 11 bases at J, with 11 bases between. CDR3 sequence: CASSHPTPAPLHF. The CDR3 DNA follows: TGCGCCAGCAGTCACCCAACCCCGGCACCCCTCCACTTT.

CDR3 protein: CATSSSGSDEQYF. The DNA for the CDR3 is TGTGCCACCTCTTCTAGCGGGAGCGACGAGCAGTACTTC. The rearrangement uses TRBV24-1 and TRBJ2-7; 10 positions match TRBD2. J was trimmed by 5 bases and V by 9 bases; bases with no gene match: 6. The CDR3 runs 13 residues. The germline gives CDR1 KGHDR, CDR2 SFDVKD.